This T cell receptor (beta chain) came from a study of shared clonotypes between healthy human individuals. As regards this clone: Its antigen is still unknown.

Repertoires were generated with immunoSEQ multiplex PCR, while TCRdb's copy carries only in-frame clones and drops some. The sample has millions of clones, roughly 91% seen once. General observations from the study: Unshared clonotypes carried lower generation probabilities than those common to all four donors.

As defined, naive CD8 cells were CD45RO-negative and positively selected for CCR7, with terminally differentiated effector memory CD45RA+ cells excluded. Every donor, a Caucasian adult, lived in Nashville, Tennessee. Unmatched junction bases numbered 9, after V lost 5 bases and J lost 3 bases. Per the germline V gene, CDR1 is MNHEY and CDR2 is SVGAGI. This CDR3 is 15 amino acids long. The chain employs TRBV6-5 and TRBJ2-7, with 8 bases aligning to TRBD2. The sequenced sample consisted of naive CD8+ T cells from PBMCs. This clonotype originated in a man between 18 and 35 years old in good health. Some clones in this sample may be carry-over from other donors' samples. The DNA of the CDR3 is TGTGCCAGCAGTCCCTTTTCGGGAGGGCACTACGAGCAGTACTTC. This gives the protein CASSPFSGGHYEQYF.